This T cell receptor beta chain was captured in a study of shared clonotypes between healthy human individuals. General study findings and limits: Exclusively blood specimens were collected; tissue repertoires likely differ.

The study ran the assay at deep level. Only in-frame clones appear in the TCRdb table, and some are missing; sequencing was by immunoSEQ multiplex PCR. The table includes roughly 2.5 million clones, 90% to 95% detected once. In the case of this clone: Antigen specificity is unknown.

Germline V CDR1 and CDR2: SGDLS, YYNGEE. With V trimmed by 0 bases and J by 2 bases, 10 bases remained unmatched. CDR3 length equals 17 residues. The chain links TRBV9 to TRBJ2-7; 8 nucleotides align to TRBD2. Source material: naive CD4+ T cells sorted from blood. Subset: CD45RA+ positively selected. The TCR was taken from a man between 18 and 29 years old in good health. CDR3 DNA: TGTGCCAGCAGCGTAGGCGGGAGTAGCGGGATCCCCTACGAGCAGTACTTC. It encodes CASSVGGSSGIPYEQYF.